A selection of T cell receptor beta chains follows, all from one sample in a study of OX40 agonist ivuxolimab in advanced cancers. Using immunoSEQ multiplex PCR, the repertoire was profiled, and TCRdb retains in-frame clones only, with some absent. The sample lists roughly 60,000 clones; about 84% were seen once. The starting material was CD4+ or CD8+ T cells sorted from blood, obtained in a trial of the OX40 agonist ivuxolimab. The receptors were gathered from an adult with an advanced solid tumor such as melanoma, head and neck, liver or kidney cancer. Both conserved end residues are part of each CDR3. The D gene is left open where the match is weak. Size is omitted from some rows. Given values are once, few, many or a class for expanded clones.

j_gene | v_gene | d_gene | abundance | CDR3nt | CDR3aa
TRBJ1-5 | TRBV21-1 | NA | NA | TGTGCCAGCAGCACACGGGATCCTTCTGGGGGAAGCAATCAGCCCCAGCATTTT | CASSTRDPSGGSNQPQHF
TRBJ1-1 | TRBV30 | NA | few | TGTGCCTGGAGTGTGGGGGCTGACACTGAAGCTTTCTTT | CAWSVGADTEAFF
TRBJ1-4 | TRBV19 | NA | NA | TGTGCCAGTAGCACCGGGACGGTTAATGAAAAACTGTTTTTT | CASSTGTVNEKLFF
TRBJ2-5 | TRBV9 | NA | NA | TGTGCCAGCAGCGTGGTAGGGGAGGCAGAGACCCAGTACTTC | CASSVVGEAETQYF
TRBJ2-7 | TRBV11-2 | NA | NA | TGTGCCAGCAGCTTAAACCCCCAGAGCTCCTACGAGCAGTACTTC | CASSLNPQSSYEQYF
TRBJ1-5 | TRBV11-2 | TRBD1 | NA | TGTGCCAGCAGCTTAGGGACAGGGGCAACCAATCAGCCCCAGCATTTT | CASSLGTGATNQPQHF
TRBJ1-2 | TRBV7-3 | NA | NA | TGTGCCAGCAGCCCAGGGCCAGGGACTAACTATGGCTACACCTTC | CASSPGPGTNYGYTF
TRBJ1-5 | TRBV6-5 | NA | NA | TGTGCCAGCAGTTATGGGCCCGGGAGGCCCCAGCATTTT | CASSYGPGRPQHF
TRBJ2-4 | TRBV21-1 | NA | NA | TGTGCCAGCAGCAATATAGATGTTAACCCCAGTACCAAAAACATTCAGTACTTC | CASSNIDVNPSTKNIQYF
TRBJ1-3 | TRBV5-5 | NA | NA | TGTGCCAGCAGGTTACAGGGTGGCGGAAACACCATATATTTT | CASRLQGGGNTIYF
TRBJ1-1 | TRBV4-3 | NA | NA | TGCGCCAGCAGCCCCGGCGGGGCTGAAGCTTTCTTT | CASSPGGAEAFF
TRBJ2-2 | TRBV4-1 | TRBD2 | once | TGCGCCAGCGACCCCCTGGGGGGGGCGAACACCGGGGAGCTGTTTTTT | CASDPLGGANTGELFF
TRBJ2-7 | TRBV4-1 | TRBD2 | few | TGCGCCAGCAGCCAGGCTAGCGGAGGGGCCAGTTGGGAGCAGTACTTC | CASSQASGGASWEQYF
TRBJ1-5 | TRBV20-1 | NA | few | TGCAGTGCTAAGGGGGATCAGCCCCAGCATTTT | CSAKGDQPQHF
TRBJ1-4 | TRBV30 | NA | NA | TGTGCCTGGAGCGACCGTGAAAAACTGTTTTTT | CAWSDREKLFF
TRBJ2-3 | TRBV9 | NA | NA | TGTGCCAGCCGGGGGATCGGCACAGATACGCAGTATTTT | CASRGIGTDTQYF
TRBJ2-5 | TRBV27 | NA | NA | TGTGCCAGCAGTTTATCGACCGGGCGTGGGCGGGCGACCCAGTACTTC | CASSLSTGRGRATQYF
TRBJ2-3 | TRBV28 | NA | once | TGTGCCAGCAGTTTAGGCGGGGGCTCGGTATCTACGCAGTATTTT | CASSLGGGSVSTQYF
TRBJ2-1 | TRBV4-1 | TRBD1 | NA | TGCGCCAGCAGCCGTTTATTCAGGGGGCAGTCCTACAATGAGCAGTTCTTC | CASSRLFRGQSYNEQFF
TRBJ2-7 | TRBV6-5 | NA | NA | TGTGCCAGCAGTTACCTCCGGGCAGGGGGGTACGAGCAGTACTTC | CASSYLRAGGYEQYF
TRBJ2-2 | TRBV4-2 | NA | NA | TGTGCCAGCAGCCAAACACGGGGACGTGGCACCGGGGAGCTGTTTTTT | CASSQTRGRGTGELFF
TRBJ1-3 | TRBV2 | NA | NA | TGTGCCAGCACAGCCGGACGTGGGGACACCATATATTTT | CASTAGRGDTIYF
TRBJ2-1 | TRBV19 | NA | once | TGTGCCAGTAGTGCTCAAAACCCTTACAATGAGCAGTTCTTC | CASSAQNPYNEQFF
TRBJ2-1 | TRBV19 | TRBD1 | NA | TGTGCCAGTGGCCGGGACAGGATGGGATGGGGTGAGCAGTTCTTC | CASGRDRMGWGEQFF
TRBJ2-7 | TRBV19 | NA | NA | TGTGCCAGTAGTATAAAGGCGGAGGTCGACGAGCAGTACTTC | CASSIKAEVDEQYF
TRBJ2-1 | TRBV2 | NA | NA | TGTGCCAGCGAACCGAAGAATGAGCAGTTCTTC | CASEPKNEQFF
TRBJ2-2 | TRBV25-1 | NA | NA | TGTGCCAGCACCCTGCACGACAGAGGTAACACCGGGGAGCTGTTTTTT | CASTLHDRGNTGELFF
TRBJ2-7 | TRBV30 | NA | NA | TGTGCCTGGAGTGAGGCGGGGTCACCCTACGGGCAGTACTTC | CAWSEAGSPYGQYF
TRBJ1-6 | TRBV7-2 | NA | NA | TGTGCCAGCCGCCTAACGGGGGCGAATTCACCCCTCCACTTT | CASRLTGANSPLHF
TRBJ2-7 | TRBV11-3 | NA | NA | TGTGCCAGCAGCTCCCCCGGGAAAACGGGGACATTGGAGCAGTACTTC | CASSSPGKTGTLEQYF
TRBJ2-3 | TRBV7-6 | TRBD1 | NA | TGTGCCAGCAGCTTAGAAGGGACAGGGGCCAAAGATACGCAGTATTTT | CASSLEGTGAKDTQYF
TRBJ2-5 | TRBV5-4 | NA | NA | TGTGCCAGCAGCCGGGGGAGGCTAGGGACCCTTGATACGGAGACCCAGTACTTC | CASSRGRLGTLDTETQYF
TRBJ2-1 | TRBV7-9 | TRBD1 | NA | TGTGCCAGCAGCCCCCTACAGGGGCTCGGAGGTGACAATGAGCAGTTCTTC | CASSPLQGLGGDNEQFF
TRBJ2-2 | TRBV19 | NA | NA | TGTGCCAGTAATAGTGGGGGCTTGAACACCGGGGAGCTGTTTTTT | CASNSGGLNTGELFF
TRBJ1-5 | TRBV27 | NA | once | TGTGCCAGCAGTTCCGGTAAGGGGCATGGGCAGCCCCAGCATTTT | CASSSGKGHGQPQHF
TRBJ2-3 | TRBV11-3 | NA | NA | TGTGCCAGCAGCTTCTATGAGGGGGAGGGGACCAACACAGATACGCAGTATTTT | CASSFYEGEGTNTDTQYF
TRBJ2-3 | TRBV5-1 | NA | NA | TGCGCCAGCAGCTTGTGGGGGAGCACAGATACGCAGTATTTT | CASSLWGSTDTQYF
TRBJ2-3 | TRBV7-2 | TRBD1 | few | TGTGCCAGCAGCCGGGACAGGGGCACAGATACGCAGTATTTT | CASSRDRGTDTQYF
TRBJ2-3 | TRBV6-5 | NA | once | TGTGCCAGCAGTCCACGACCCCACGGGGATACGCAGTATTTT | CASSPRPHGDTQYF
TRBJ2-1 | TRBV11-1 | NA | NA | TGTGCCAGCAGCACGGCGATAAACGTCGACAATGAGCAGTTCTTC | CASSTAINVDNEQFF